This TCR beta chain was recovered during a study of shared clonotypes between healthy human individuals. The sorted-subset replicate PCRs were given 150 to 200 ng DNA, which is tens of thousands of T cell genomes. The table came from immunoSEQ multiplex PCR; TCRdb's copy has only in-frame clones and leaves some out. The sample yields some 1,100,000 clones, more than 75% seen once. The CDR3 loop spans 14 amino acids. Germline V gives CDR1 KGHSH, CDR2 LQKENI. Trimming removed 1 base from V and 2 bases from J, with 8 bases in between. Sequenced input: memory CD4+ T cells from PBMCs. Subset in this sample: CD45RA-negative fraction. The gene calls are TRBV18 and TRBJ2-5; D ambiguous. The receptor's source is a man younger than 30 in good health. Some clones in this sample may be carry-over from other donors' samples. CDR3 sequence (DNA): TGTGCCAGCTCACCACTTGCGAATCAAGAGACCCAGTACTTC. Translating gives CASSPLANQETQYF.